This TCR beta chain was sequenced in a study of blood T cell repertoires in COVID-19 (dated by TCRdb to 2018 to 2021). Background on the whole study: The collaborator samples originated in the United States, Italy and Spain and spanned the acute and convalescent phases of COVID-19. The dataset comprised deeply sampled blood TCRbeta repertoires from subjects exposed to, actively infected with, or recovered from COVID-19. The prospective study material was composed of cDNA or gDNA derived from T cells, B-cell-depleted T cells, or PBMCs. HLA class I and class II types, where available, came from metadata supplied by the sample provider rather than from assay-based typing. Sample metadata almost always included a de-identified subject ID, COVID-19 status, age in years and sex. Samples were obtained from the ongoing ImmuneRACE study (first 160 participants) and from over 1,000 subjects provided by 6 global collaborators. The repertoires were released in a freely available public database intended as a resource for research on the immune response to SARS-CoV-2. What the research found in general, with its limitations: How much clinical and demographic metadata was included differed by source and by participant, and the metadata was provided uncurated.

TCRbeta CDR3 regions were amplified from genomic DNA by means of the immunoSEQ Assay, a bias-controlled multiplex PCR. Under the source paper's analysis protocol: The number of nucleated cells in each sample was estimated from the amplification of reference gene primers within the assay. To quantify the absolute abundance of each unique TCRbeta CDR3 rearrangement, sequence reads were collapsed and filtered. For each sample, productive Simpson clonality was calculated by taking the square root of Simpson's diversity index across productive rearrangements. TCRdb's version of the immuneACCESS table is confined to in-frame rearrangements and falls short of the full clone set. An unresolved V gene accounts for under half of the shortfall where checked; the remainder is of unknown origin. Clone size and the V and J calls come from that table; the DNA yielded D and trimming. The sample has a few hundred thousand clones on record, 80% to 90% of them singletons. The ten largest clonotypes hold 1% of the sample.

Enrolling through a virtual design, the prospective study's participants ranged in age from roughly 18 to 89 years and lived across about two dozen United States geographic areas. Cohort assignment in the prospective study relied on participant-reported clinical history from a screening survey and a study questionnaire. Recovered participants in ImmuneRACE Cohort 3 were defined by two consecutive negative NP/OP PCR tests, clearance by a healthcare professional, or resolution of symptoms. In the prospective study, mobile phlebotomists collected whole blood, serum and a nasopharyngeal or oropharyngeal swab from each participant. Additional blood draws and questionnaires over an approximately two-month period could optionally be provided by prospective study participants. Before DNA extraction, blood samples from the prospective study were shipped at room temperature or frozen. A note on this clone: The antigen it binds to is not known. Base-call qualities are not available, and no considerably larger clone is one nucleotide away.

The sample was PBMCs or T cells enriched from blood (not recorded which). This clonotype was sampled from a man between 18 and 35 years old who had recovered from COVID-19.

The CDR3 reads as follows: CASTRASWIDTQYF. In nucleotides, the sequence is TGTGCCAGCACCCGGGCTAGCTGGATCGATACGCAGTATTTT. Rearrangement joined TRBV9 to TRBJ2-3, with TRBD2 tentatively as D gene (5 bases match). V loses 6 bases, J loses 6 bases, and the germline ends lie 17 bases apart. The germline V gene sets CDR1 to SGDLS and CDR2 to YYNGEE. The CDR3 runs 14 amino acids, cysteine and phenylalanine included. Just CDR3 DNA is preserved here, 42 bases in frame from base 1.